This T cell receptor beta chain derives from a study of T cell responses to AZD1222 COVID-19 vaccine. Regarding the study as a whole: In a largely white British group with more females than males, clonal diversity was possibly underestimated.

The assay was immunoSEQ multiplex PCR, and TCRdb's table has in-frame clones only and misses some. Among about 150,000 clones listed, about 90% were seen once. In regard to this clone: What it binds is not known.

The V gene end was trimmed by 6 bases and the J gene end by 0 bases; junction bases not matched to a gene: 4. Germline CDR1 reads MDHEN; CDR2 reads SYDVKM. The CDR3 length is 15 residues. The source is an adult in good health. Sequences were derived from peripheral blood, sampled on day 0 of AZD1222 vaccination. V is TRBV28 and J is TRBJ2-2; 7 bases agree with TRBD2. CDR3 sequence: CASRGLAANTGELFF. The CDR3 region has the DNA TGTGCCAGCAGGGGCCTAGCGGCGAACACCGGGGAGCTGTTTTTT.